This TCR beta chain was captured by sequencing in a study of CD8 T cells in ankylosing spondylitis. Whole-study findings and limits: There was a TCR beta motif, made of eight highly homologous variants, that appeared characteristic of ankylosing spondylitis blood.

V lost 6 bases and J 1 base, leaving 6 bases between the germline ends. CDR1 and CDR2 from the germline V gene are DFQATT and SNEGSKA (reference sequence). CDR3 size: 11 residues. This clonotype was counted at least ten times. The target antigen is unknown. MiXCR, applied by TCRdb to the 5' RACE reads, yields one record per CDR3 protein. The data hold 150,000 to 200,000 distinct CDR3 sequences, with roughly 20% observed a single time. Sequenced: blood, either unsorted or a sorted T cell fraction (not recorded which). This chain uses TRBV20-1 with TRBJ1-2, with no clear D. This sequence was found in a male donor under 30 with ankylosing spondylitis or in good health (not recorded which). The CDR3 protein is CSAPDNYGYTF. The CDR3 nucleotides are TGCAGTGCGCCTGATAACTATGGCTACACCTTC.